A selection of T cell receptor beta chains follows, all from one sample in a study of T cell responses to AZD1222 COVID-19 vaccine. TCRdb keeps only in-frame clones here, not all; method: immunoSEQ multiplex PCR. Of 150,000 to 200,000 clones in the sample, just over 90% were seen once. Sequencing used peripheral blood, obtained 28 days after the second AZD1222 dose. These receptors all come from an adult who received the AZD1222 COVID-19 vaccine. The CDR3 runs from the conserved cysteine through the conserved F or W. A D gene is named only where the DNA matches it firmly. The size entry is marked missing in some rows and otherwise reads once, few, many or a size class.

-	TRBV2	TRBJ1-2	-	TGTGCCAGCAGTGAATTCGGACAGATCCTCTATGGCTACACCTTC	CASSEFGQILYGYTF
-	TRBV20-1	TRBJ1-2	-	TGCAGTGCTAGCGAATATGGCTACACCTTC	CSASEYGYTF
TRBD1	TRBV12-5	TRBJ2-7	medium-sized	TGTGCTAGTGGTTTCTGGACAGGTCGGGAGCAGTACTTC	CASGFWTGREQYF
-	TRBV19	TRBJ2-5	-	TGTGCCAGTAGTTCCTGGTCCACGCCAAACCAAGAGACCCAGTACTTC	CASSSWSTPNQETQYF
-	TRBV5-8	TRBJ1-2	-	TGTGCCAGCAGCTTCGACATAAACTATGGCTACACCTTC	CASSFDINYGYTF
-	TRBV5-4	TRBJ1-1	-	TGTGCCAGCAGTTCAGGAAACACTGAAGCTTTCTTT	CASSSGNTEAFF
-	TRBV18	TRBJ2-5	-	TGTGCCAGCTCACCCGGTGTACAGCGAGAGACCCAGTACTTC	CASSPGVQRETQYF
TRBD1	TRBV6-5	TRBJ1-5	once	TGTGCCAGCAGTTCGGGACAGGGCAATCAGCCCCAGCATTTT	CASSSGQGNQPQHF
-	TRBV4-1	TRBJ2-7	-	TGCGCCAGCAGCCAAGTACAGGGTACCTACGAGCAGTACTTC	CASSQVQGTYEQYF
-	TRBV3-1/TRBV3-2	TRBJ2-1	-	TGTGCCAGCAGCCTAACGGTCGACAATGAGCAGTTCTTC	CASSLTVDNEQFF
-	TRBV5-1	TRBJ1-5	-	TGCGCCAGCAGCTTGGCAGGGGAGGGTCAGCCCCAGCATTTT	CASSLAGEGQPQHF
-	TRBV14	TRBJ1-3	-	TGTGCCAGCAGCCAAGGGCAGGGAAGCAGAGGAAACACCATATATTTT	CASSQGQGSRGNTIYF
TRBD1	TRBV6-5	TRBJ2-7	-	TGTGCCAGCAGTTACTCCGGGACAGGGGAGTACGAGCAGTACTTC	CASSYSGTGEYEQYF
TRBD2	TRBV7-9	TRBJ2-5	-	TGTGCCAGCAGCTTCCAAGGGCTAGCGGGGGAGACCCAGTACTTC	CASSFQGLAGETQYF
-	TRBV6-4	TRBJ2-5	-	TGTGCCAGCACCGAAGTATTCCGGGTATTAGAGACCCAGTACTTC	CASTEVFRVLETQYF
-	TRBV10-3	TRBJ1-2	-	TGTGCCATCGCCGACGGGGGGGCCTATGGCTACACCTTC	CAIADGGAYGYTF
TRBD1	TRBV10-2	TRBJ1-1	-	TGCGCCAGCAGTGGGACAGGGGTCACTGAAGCTTTCTTT	CASSGTGVTEAFF
-	TRBV2	TRBJ1-5	-	TGTGCCAGCAGTGAGGACAGTCATCAGCCCCAGCATTTT	CASSEDSHQPQHF
-	TRBV18	TRBJ2-4	-	TGTGCCAGCTCACAGGGGTCCCAAAACATTCAGTACTTC	CASSQGSQNIQYF
-	TRBV4-1	TRBJ1-1	once	TGCGCCAGCAGCGGACACCTGAACACTGAAGCTTTCTTT	CASSGHLNTEAFF
-	TRBV2	TRBJ2-5	-	TGTGCCAGCAGTGAAGTTCTCGCACGGGAGACCCAGTACTTC	CASSEVLARETQYF
-	TRBV21-1	TRBJ1-4	-	TGTGCCAGCAGCTTTCGGACAGCAGCCACAGATCACTCTAATGAAAAACTGTTTTTT	CASSFRTAATDHSNEKLFF
TRBD1	TRBV7-9	TRBJ1-1	-	TGTGCCAGCAGCGACGCGACAGGGGACACTGAAGCTTTCTTT	CASSDATGDTEAFF
-	TRBV12-3/TRBV12-4	TRBJ1-2	-	TGTGCCAGCAGTTTAGAAAAGGCCCGGGGCTACACCTTC	CASSLEKARGYTF
TRBD1	TRBV6-1	TRBJ1-6	-	TGTGCCAGCAGTGAAGCGACAGGGGGCAATTCACCCCTCCACTTT	CASSEATGGNSPLHF
-	TRBV10-3	TRBJ2-1	-	TGTGCCATCACTGGTATCCCGGACAATGAGCAGTTCTTC	CAITGIPDNEQFF
-	TRBV28	TRBJ1-5	-	TGTGCCAGCAGTTTTTGGGCAGATAGCAATCAGCCCCAGCATTTT	CASSFWADSNQPQHF
-	TRBV30	TRBJ1-4	-	TGTGCCTGGCTAGCCAGGGATCTTAGACTGTTTTTT	CAWLARDLRLFF
-	TRBV4-1	TRBJ2-5	-	TGCGCCAGCAGCCAAGAAAGGGCAGGAATCCAAGAGACCCAGTACTTC	CASSQERAGIQETQYF
TRBD2	TRBV7-9	TRBJ2-2	-	TGTGCCAGCAGCTTTTTTCTAGCGGGCACCGGGGAGCTGTTTTTT	CASSFFLAGTGELFF
-	TRBV6-5	TRBJ2-7	-	TGTGCCAGCAGCCGGGACGGCCTAACCTACGAGCAGTACTTC	CASSRDGLTYEQYF
-	TRBV6-1	TRBJ1-1	-	TGTGCCAGCAGTGAAGCGTTGGGGATCATGGCTTTCTTT	CASSEALGIMAFF
-	TRBV9	TRBJ2-5	-	TGTGCCAGCAGCAGGGACCCCGAGACCCAGTACTTC	CASSRDPETQYF
TRBD1	TRBV4-2	TRBJ1-5	-	TGTGCCAGCAGCCAAGACAGGGGGCTAGGTCAGCCCCAGCATTTT	CASSQDRGLGQPQHF
-	TRBV10-3	TRBJ1-4	-	TGTGCCATCAGAAAAGGGCAGGATGAAAAACTGTTTTTT	CAIRKGQDEKLFF
-	TRBV29-1	TRBJ2-7	once	TGCAGCCTTTCTCCATGTTTGTTTCGGGCGAGGGTCTCCTACGAGCAGTACTTC	CSLSPCLFRARVSYEQYF
TRBD1	TRBV6-6	TRBJ2-2	-	TGTGCCAGCAGTGCACAGGGGCAGAACACCGGGGAGCTGTTTTTT	CASSAQGQNTGELFF
TRBD1	TRBV19	TRBJ1-5	-	TGTGCCAGTAGTATCCTCCTCTCGACAGGGGGCAATCAGCCCCAGCATTTT	CASSILLSTGGNQPQHF
-	TRBV23-1	TRBJ1-4	-	TGCGCCAGCATTAGGGGGGAGGGAATTTTT	CASIRGEGIF
-	TRBV25-1	TRBJ1-1	-	TGTGCCAGCAGTGAACCCAGAGCGAACACTGAAGCTTTCTTT	CASSEPRANTEAFF
TRBD1	TRBV6-6	TRBJ1-2	-	TGTGCCAGCAGCACCGGGACAGGGGTTTTAGGAACCTTC	CASSTGTGVLGTF
-	TRBV5-1	TRBJ2-1	-	TGCGCCAGCAGCCCCTTAGACCCCGACACCTACAATGAGCAGTTCTTC	CASSPLDPDTYNEQFF
-	TRBV15	TRBJ2-5	-	TGTGCCACCAGCGCTCAGGCGTTGGGGGCGAGGGGCCAAGAGACCCAGTACTTC	CATSAQALGARGQETQYF
-	TRBV27	TRBJ1-2	once	TGTGCCAGCAAACCGCAGAAACCAAACTATGGCTACACCTTC	CASKPQKPNYGYTF
-	TRBV12-3/TRBV12-4	TRBJ2-1	-	TGTGCCAGCAGTTTCGGGGATAAGCAGTTCTTC	CASSFGDKQFF
TRBD2	TRBV9	TRBJ2-3	-	TGTGCCAGCAGCGTAGGAAGCGGGGAAGCTCCAGATACGCAGTATTTT	CASSVGSGEAPDTQYF
-	TRBV10-1	TRBJ2-5	-	TGCGCCAGCAGTGAACAAACAGGCAGGCCCCAGTACTTC	CASSEQTGRPQYF
-	TRBV3-1/TRBV3-2	TRBJ2-6	-	TGTGCCAGCAGCCAAGGTTCCAGGCCTGGGGCCAACGTCCTGACTTTC	CASSQGSRPGANVLTF
-	TRBV3-1/TRBV3-2	TRBJ1-3	-	TGTGCCAGCAGCCATGGGCAGAGCTCTGGAAACACCATATATTTT	CASSHGQSSGNTIYF
TRBD1	TRBV27	TRBJ1-5	-	TGTGCCAGCAGTTACAGGGGGAATCAGCCCCAGCATTTT	CASSYRGNQPQHF
-	TRBV4-1	TRBJ2-6	-	TGCGCCAGCAGCCCGTTCGACAGCGGTGGGGCCAACGTCCTGACTTTC	CASSPFDSGGANVLTF